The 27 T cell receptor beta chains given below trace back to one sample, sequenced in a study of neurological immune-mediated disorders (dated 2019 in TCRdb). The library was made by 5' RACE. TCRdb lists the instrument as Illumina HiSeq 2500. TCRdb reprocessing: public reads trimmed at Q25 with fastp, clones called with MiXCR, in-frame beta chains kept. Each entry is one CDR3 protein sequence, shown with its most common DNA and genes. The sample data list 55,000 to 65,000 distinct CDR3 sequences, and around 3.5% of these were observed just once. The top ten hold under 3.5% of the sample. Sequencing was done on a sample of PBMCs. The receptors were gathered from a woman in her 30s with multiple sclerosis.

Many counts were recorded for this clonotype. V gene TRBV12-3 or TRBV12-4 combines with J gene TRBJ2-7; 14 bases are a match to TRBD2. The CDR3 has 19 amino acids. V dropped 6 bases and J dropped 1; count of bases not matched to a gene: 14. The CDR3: CASSWMGSGTSGRSYEQYF. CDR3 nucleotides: TGTGCCAGCAGCTGGATGGGTAGCGGGACTAGCGGGAGATCCTACGAGCAGTACTTC.

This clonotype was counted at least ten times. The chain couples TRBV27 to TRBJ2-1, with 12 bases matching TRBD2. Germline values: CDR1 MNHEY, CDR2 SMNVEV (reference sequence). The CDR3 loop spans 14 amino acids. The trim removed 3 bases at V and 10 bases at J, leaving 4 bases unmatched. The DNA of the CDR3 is TGTGCCAGCAGTTTGACTAGCGGGGGAGGCGAGCAGTTCTTC. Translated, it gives CASSLTSGGGEQFF.

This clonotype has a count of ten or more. As DNA, the CDR3 is TGCAGTGCCCGATACGGGACGGGGAATTCACCCCTCCACTTT. Protein product: CSARYGTGNSPLHF. This chain connects TRBV20-1 to TRBJ1-6, with a weak D call TRBD1 (5 bases). V lost 6 bases to trimming and J lost 7 bases, with 16 bases between them. CDR1 and CDR2 (germline): DFQATT, SNEGSKA (reference sequence). The length of the CDR3 is 14 residues.

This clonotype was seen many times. CDR3 loop: CASSLDSGRGFGYTF. CDR3 bases: TGTGCCAGCAGCTTAGATTCTGGCAGGGGGTTCGGCTACACCTTC. This chain joins TRBV11-2 and TRBJ1-2; 7 nucleotides align to TRBD1. From germline, CDR1 is SGHAT and CDR2 FQNNGV. V shed 0 bases, J shed 8 bases, and the junction held 9 bases outside the gene matches. The CDR3 covers 15 residues.

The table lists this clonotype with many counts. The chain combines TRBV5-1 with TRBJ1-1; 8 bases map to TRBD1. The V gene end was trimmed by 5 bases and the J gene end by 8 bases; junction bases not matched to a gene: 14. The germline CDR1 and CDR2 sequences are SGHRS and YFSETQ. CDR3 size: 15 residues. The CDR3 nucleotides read TGCGCCAGCAGGTCGAGCGGGACAGGTTTCGGCGAAGCTTTCTTT. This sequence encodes CASRSSGTGFGEAFF.

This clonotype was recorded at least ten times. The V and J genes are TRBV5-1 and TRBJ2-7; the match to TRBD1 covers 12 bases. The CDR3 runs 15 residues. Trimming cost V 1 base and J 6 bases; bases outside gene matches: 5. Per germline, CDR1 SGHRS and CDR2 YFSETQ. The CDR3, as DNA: TGCGCCAGCAGCTTGACGGGACAGGGGGCCGTCGAGCAGTACTTC. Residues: CASSLTGQGAVEQYF.

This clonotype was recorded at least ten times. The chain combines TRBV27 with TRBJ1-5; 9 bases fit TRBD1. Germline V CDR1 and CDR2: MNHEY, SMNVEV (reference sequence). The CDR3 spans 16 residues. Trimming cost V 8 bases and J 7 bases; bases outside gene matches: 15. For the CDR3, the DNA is TGTGCCAGCGCGGGGACAGGGTGGGCGAGCGTGCAGCCCCAGCATTTT. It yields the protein CASAGTGWASVQPQHF.

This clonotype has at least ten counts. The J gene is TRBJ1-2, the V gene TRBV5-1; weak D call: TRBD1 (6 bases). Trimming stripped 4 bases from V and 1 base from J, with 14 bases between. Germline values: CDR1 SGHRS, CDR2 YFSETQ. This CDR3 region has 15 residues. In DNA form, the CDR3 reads TGCGCCAGCAGCCAATCGACAGGCTTTAACTATGGCTACACCTTC. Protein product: CASSQSTGFNYGYTF. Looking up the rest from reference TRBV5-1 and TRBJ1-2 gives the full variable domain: KAGVTQTPRYLIKTRGQQVTLSCSPISGHRSVSWYQQTPGQGLQFLFEYFSETQRNKGNFPGRFSGRQFSNSRSEMNVSTLELGDSALYLCASSQSTGFNYGYTFGSGTRLTVV.

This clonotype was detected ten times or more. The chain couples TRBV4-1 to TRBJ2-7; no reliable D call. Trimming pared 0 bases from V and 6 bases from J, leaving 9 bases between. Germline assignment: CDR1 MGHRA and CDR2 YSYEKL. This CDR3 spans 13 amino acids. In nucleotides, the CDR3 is TGCGCCAGCAGCCAAGATTTGGGCTCCGAGCAGTACTTC. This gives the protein CASSQDLGSEQYF.

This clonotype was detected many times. The CDR3 spells CSARPSAAQIAQYF. DNA of the CDR3: TGCAGTGCTAGACCTTCGGCAGCACAGATTGCGCAGTATTTT. The V call is TRBV20-1, the J call TRBJ2-3; D call uncertain. V gave up 2 bases and J gave up 10 bases, with 19 bases separating them. Germline V gene sequence: CDR1 DFQATT, CDR2 SNEGSKA (reference sequence). This CDR3 is 14 amino acids long.

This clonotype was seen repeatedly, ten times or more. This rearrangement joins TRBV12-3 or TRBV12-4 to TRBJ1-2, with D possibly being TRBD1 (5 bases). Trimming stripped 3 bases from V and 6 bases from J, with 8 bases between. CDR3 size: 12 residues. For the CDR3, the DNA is TGTGCCAGCAGTTTGGTGGACAATGGCTACACCTTC. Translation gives CASSLVDNGYTF.

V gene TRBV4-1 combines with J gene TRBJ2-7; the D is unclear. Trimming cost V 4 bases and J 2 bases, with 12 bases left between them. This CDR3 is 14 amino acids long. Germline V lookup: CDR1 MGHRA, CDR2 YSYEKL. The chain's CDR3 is CASSPEGTPYEQYF. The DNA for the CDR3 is TGCGCCAGCAGCCCCGAAGGAACACCCTACGAGCAGTACTTC.

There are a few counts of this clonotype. The CDR3, as DNA: TGTGCCAGCAATTCAGGGAACGGGAAAAATCAGCCCCAGCATTTT. Protein product: CASNSGNGKNQPQHF. The J gene is TRBJ1-5, the V gene TRBV28, with D perhaps matching TRBD1 (5 bases). V lost 7 bases and J 4 bases, leaving 17 bases between the germline ends. The CDR3 covers 15 residues. CDR1 and CDR2 from the germline V gene are MDHEN and SYDVKM.

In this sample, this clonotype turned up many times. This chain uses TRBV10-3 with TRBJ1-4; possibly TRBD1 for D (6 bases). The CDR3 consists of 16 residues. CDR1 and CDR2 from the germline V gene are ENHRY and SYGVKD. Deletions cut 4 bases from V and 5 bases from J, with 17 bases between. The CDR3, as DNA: TGTGCCATCAGTGCTAATGAGAGGGGGTCCAATGAAAAACTGTTTTTT. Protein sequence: CAISANERGSNEKLFF.

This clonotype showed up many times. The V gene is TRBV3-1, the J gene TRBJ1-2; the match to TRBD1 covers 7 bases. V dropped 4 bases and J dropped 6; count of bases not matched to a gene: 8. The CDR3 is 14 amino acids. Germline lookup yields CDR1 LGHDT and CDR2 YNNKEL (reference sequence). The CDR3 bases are TGTGCCAGCAGCCCTAACCTACAGGGGAATGGCTACACCTTC. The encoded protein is CASSPNLQGNGYTF.

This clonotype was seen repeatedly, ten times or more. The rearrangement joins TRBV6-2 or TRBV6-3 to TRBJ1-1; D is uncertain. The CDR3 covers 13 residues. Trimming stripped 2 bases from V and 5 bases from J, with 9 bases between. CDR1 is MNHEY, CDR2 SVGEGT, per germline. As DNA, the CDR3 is TGTGCCAGCAGTTACCTCCTGACTACTGAAGCTTTCTTT. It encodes CASSYLLTTEAFF.

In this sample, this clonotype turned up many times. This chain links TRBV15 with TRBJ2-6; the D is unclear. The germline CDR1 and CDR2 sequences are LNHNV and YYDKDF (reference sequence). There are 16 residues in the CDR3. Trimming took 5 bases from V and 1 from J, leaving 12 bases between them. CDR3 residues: CATSGLTLSGANVLTF. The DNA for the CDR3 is TGTGCCACCAGCGGGCTCACACTATCTGGGGCCAACGTCCTGACTTTC.

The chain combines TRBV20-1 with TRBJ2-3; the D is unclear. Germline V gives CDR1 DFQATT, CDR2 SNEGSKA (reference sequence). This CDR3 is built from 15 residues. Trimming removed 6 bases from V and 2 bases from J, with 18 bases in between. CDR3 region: CSAINPNGFTDTQYF. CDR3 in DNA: TGCAGTGCAATAAATCCAAACGGTTTCACAGATACGCAGTATTTT.

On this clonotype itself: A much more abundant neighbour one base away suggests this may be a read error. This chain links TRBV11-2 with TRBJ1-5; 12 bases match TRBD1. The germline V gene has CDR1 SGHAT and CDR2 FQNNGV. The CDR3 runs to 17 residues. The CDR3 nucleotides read TGTGCCAGCAGCTTAGATCGTTTTGGGACAGGGGGCGGTCCCCGGCATTTT. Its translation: CASSLDRFGTGGGPRHF.

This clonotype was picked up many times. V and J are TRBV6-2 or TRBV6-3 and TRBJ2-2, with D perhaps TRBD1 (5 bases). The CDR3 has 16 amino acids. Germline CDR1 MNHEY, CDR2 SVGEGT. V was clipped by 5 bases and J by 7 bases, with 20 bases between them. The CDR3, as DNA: TGTGCCAGCAGTCAGGGCGTGAGGAAGGGGAACGGGGAGCTGTTTTTT. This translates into CASSQGVRKGNGELFF.

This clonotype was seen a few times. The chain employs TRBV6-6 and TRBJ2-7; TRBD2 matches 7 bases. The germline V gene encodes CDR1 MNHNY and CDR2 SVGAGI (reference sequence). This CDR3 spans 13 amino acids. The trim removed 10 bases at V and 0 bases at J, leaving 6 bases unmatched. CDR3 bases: TGTGCCACCTGGAGCGGGAACTCCTACGAGCAGTACTTC. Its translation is CATWSGNSYEQYF.

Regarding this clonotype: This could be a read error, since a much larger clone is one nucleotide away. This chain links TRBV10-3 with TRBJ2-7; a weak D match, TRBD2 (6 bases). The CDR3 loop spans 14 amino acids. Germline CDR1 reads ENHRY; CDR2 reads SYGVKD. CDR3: CAISQSGGDYEQYF. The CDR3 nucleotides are TGTGCCATCAGTCAGTCAGGCGGGGACTACGAGCAGTACTTC.

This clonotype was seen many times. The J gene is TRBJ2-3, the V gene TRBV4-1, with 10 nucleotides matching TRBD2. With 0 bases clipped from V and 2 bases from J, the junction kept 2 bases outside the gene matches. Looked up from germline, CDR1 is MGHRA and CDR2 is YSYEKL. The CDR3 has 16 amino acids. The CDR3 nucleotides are TGCGCCAGCAGCCAAGAACTAGCGGGGATCACAGATACGCAGTATTTT. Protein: CASSQELAGITDTQYF.

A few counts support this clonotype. The CDR3 DNA reads TGTGCCAGCTCACCCATGGTGGCAGAGTTAGGCACCTTC. Amino acids: CASSPMVAELGTF. The V and J genes are TRBV18 and TRBJ1-2; D ambiguous. This CDR3 contains 13 residues. V was cut by 3 bases and J by 13 bases, with 18 bases left in between. In germline, CDR1 is KGHSH, CDR2 LQKENI.

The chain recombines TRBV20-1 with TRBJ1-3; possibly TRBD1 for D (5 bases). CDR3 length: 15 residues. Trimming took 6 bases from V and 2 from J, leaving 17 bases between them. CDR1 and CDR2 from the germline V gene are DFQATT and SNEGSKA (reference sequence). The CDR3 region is CSAAHRDSPGNTIYF. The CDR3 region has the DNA TGCAGTGCGGCTCACCGGGACTCTCCTGGAAACACCATATATTTT.

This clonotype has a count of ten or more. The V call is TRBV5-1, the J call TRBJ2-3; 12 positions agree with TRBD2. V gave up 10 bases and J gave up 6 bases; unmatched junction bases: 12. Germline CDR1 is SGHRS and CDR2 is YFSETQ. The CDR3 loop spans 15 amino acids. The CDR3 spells CAPWRTSGIPDTQYF. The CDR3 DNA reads TGCGCCCCCTGGAGGACTAGCGGGATTCCTGATACGCAGTATTTT. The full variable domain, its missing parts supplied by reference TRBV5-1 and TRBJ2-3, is KAGVTQTPRYLIKTRGQQVTLSCSPISGHRSVSWYQQTPGQGLQFLFEYFSETQRNKGNFPGRFSGRQFSNSRSEMNVSTLELGDSALYLCAPWRTSGIPDTQYFGPGTRLTVL.

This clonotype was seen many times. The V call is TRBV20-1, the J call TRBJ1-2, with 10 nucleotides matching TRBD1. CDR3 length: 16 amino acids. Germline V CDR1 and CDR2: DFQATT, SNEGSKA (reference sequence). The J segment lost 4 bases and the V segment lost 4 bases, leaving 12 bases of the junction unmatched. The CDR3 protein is CSAKNPGQGKTYGYTF. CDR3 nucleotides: TGCAGTGCTAAAAACCCGGGACAGGGGAAGACCTATGGCTACACCTTC.